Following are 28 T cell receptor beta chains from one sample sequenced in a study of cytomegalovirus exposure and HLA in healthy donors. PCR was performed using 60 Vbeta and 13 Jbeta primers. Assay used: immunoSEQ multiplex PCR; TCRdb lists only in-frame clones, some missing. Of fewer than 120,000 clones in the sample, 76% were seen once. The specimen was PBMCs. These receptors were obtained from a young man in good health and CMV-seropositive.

The CDR3 sequence is CASRPGLDYNEQFF. CDR3 DNA sequence: TGTGCCAGCAGACCGGGACTCGACTACAATGAGCAGTTCTTC. The chain employs TRBV6-6 and TRBJ2-1, with a tentative D call TRBD2 (6 bases). V lost 6 bases to trimming and J lost 3 bases, with 12 bases between them. CDR1 is MNHNY, CDR2 SVGAGI, per germline (reference sequence). This CDR3 has 14 residues.

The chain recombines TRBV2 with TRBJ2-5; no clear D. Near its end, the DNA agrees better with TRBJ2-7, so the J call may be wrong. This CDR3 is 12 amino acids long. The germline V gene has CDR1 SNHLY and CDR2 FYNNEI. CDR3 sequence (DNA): TGTGCCAGCACCCCCGCAACCTACGAGCAGTACTTC. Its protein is CASTPATYEQYF.

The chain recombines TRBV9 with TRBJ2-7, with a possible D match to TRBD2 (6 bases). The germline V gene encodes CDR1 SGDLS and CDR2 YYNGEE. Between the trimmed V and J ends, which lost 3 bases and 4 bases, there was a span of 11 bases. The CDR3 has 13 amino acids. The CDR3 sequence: CASSAGTQYEQYF. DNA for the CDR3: TGTGCCAGCAGCGCCGGGACTCAATACGAGCAGTACTTC.

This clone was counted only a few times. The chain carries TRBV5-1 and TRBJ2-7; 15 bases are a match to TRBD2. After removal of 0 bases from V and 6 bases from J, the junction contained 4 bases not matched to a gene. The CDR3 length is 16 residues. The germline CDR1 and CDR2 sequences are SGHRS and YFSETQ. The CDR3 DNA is TGCGCCAGCAGCTTGGGCGTGGGACTAGCGGGGGGCGAGCAGTACTTC. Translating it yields CASSLGVGLAGGEQYF.

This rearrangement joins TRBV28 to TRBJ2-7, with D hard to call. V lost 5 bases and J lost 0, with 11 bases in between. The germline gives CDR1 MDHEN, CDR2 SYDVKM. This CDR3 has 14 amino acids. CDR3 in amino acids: CASSIPYSSYEQYF. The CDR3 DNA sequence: TGTGCCAGCAGTATCCCGTACAGCTCCTACGAGCAGTACTTC.

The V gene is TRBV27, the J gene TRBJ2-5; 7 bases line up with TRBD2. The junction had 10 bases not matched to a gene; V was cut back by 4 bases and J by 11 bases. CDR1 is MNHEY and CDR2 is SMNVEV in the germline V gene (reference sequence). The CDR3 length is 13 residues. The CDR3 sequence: CASSSGPRGGQYF. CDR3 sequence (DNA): TGTGCCAGCAGTTCGGGTCCTAGGGGAGGGCAGTACTTC.

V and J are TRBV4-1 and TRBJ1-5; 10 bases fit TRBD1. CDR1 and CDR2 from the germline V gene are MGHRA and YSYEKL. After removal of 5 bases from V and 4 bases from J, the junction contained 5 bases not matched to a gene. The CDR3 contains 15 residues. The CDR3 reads CASSLRTGGNQPQHF. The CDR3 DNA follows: TGCGCCAGCAGCTTACGGACAGGGGGAAATCAGCCCCAGCATTTT.

The CDR3 coding sequence is TGCGCCAGCAGCCAAGAGAATACGGGGATCTATGGCTACACCTTC. Protein: CASSQENTGIYGYTF. This chain connects TRBV4-3 to TRBJ1-2; D uncertain. V dropped 0 bases and J dropped 4 bases, with 12 bases sitting between them. CDR1 and CDR2 (germline): LGHNA, YSLEER. This CDR3 has 15 amino acids.

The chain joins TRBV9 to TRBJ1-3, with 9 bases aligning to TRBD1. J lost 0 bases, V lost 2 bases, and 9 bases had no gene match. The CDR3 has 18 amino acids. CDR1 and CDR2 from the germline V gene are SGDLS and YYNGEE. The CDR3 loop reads CASSVRQGGHLSGNTIYF. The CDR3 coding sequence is TGTGCCAGCAGCGTTAGACAGGGGGGGCACCTCTCTGGAAACACCATATATTTT.

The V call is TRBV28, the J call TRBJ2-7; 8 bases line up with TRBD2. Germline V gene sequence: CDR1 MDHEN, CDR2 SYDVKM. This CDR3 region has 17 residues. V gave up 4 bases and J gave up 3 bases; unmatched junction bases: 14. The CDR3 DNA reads TGTGCCAGCAGTTACCCCCGAGGGTCGGGGGGGAACTACGAGCAGTACTTC. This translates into CASSYPRGSGGNYEQYF.

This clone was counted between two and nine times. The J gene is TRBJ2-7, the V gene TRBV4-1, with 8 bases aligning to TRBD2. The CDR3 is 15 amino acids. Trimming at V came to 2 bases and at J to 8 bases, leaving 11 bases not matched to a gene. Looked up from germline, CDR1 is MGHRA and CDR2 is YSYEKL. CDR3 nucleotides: TGCGCCAGCAGCCAATCCCGGGACCGGGGGGGCAAGCAGTACTTC. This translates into CASSQSRDRGGKQYF.

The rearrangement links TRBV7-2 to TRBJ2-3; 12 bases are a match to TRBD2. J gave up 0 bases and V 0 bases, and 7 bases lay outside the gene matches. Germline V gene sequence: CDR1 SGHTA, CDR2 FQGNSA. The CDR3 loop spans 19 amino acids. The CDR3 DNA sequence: TGTGCCAGCAGCTTAGCTGGACTAGCGGGGCCTACTAGCACAGATACGCAGTATTTT. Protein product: CASSLAGLAGPTSTDTQYF.

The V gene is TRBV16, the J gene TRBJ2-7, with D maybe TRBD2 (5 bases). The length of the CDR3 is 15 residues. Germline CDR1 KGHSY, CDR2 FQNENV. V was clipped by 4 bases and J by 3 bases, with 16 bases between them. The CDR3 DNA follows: TGTGCCAGCAGCCGCGAGGGAGCAACGAACTACGAGCAGTACTTC. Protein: CASSREGATNYEQYF.

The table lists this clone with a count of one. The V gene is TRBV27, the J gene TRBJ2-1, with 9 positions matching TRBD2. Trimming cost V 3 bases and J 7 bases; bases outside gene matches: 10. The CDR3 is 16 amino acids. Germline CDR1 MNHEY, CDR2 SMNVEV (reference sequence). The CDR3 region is CASSFWGGGALNEQFF. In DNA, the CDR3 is TGTGCCAGCAGTTTTTGGGGCGGGGGGGCCTTGAATGAGCAGTTCTTC.

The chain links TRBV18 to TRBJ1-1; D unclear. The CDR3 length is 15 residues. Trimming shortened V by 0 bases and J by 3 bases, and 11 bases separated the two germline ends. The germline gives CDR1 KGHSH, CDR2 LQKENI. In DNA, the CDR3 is TGTGCCAGCTCACCACCACTCGTCCGGGACACTGAAGCTTTCTTT. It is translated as CASSPPLVRDTEAFF.

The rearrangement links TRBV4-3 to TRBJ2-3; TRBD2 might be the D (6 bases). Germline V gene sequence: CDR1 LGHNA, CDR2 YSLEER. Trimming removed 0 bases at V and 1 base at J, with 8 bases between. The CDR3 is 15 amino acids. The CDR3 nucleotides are TGCGCCAGCAGCCAAGAGACGGGGGGCACAGATACGCAGTATTTT. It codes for CASSQETGGTDTQYF.

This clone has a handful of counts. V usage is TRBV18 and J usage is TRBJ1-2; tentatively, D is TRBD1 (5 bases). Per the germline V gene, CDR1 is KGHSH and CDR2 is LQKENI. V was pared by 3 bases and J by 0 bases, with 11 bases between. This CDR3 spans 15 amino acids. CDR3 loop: CASSPGPEPNYGYTF. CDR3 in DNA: TGTGCCAGCTCACCGGGGCCAGAACCTAACTATGGCTACACCTTC. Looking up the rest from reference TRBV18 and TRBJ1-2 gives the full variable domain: NAGVMQNPRHLVRRRGQEARLRCSPMKGHSHVYWYRQLPEEGLKFMVYLQKENIIDESGMPKERFSAEFPKEGPSILRIQQVVRGDSAAYFCASSPGPEPNYGYTFGSGTRLTVV.

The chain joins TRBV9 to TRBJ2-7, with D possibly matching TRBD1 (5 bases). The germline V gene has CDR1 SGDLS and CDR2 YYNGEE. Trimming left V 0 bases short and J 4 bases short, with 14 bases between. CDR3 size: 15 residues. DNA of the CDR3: TGTGCCAGCAGCGTAGGGGGCCCCGATCGGTACGAGCAGTACTTC. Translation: CASSVGGPDRYEQYF.

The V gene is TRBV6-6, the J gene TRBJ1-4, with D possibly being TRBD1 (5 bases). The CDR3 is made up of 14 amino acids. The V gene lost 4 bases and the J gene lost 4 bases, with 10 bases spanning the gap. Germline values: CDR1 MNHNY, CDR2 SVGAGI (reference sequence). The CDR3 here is CASSSGLRNEKLFF. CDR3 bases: TGTGCCAGCAGTTCGGGACTGCGTAATGAAAAACTGTTTTTT.

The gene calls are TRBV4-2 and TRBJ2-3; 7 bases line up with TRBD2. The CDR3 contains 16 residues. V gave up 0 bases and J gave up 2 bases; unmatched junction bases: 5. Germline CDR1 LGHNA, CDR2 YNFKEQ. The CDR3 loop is CASSQDVAGPTDTQYF. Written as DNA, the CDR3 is TGTGCCAGCAGCCAAGATGTAGCGGGCCCCACAGATACGCAGTATTTT.

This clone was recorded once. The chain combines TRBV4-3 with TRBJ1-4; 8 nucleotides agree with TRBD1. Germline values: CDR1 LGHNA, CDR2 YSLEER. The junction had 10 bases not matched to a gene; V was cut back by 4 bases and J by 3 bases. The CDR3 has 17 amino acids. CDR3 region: CASSPGQGGPANEKLFF. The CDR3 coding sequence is TGCGCCAGCAGCCCCGGACAGGGAGGTCCGGCTAATGAAAAACTGTTTTTT.

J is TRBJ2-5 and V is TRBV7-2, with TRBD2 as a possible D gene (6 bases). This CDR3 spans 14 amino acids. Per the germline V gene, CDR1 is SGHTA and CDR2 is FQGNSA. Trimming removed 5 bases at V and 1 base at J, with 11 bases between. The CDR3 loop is CASSHTGGQETQYF. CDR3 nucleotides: TGTGCCAGCAGCCACACCGGGGGCCAAGAGACCCAGTACTTC. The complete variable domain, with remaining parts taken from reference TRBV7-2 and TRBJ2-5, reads GAGVSQSPSNKVTEKGKDVELRCDPISGHTALYWYRQSLGQGLEFLIYFQGNSAPDKSGLPSDRFSAERTGGSVSTLTIQRTQQEDSAVYLCASSHTGGQETQYFGPGTRLLVL.

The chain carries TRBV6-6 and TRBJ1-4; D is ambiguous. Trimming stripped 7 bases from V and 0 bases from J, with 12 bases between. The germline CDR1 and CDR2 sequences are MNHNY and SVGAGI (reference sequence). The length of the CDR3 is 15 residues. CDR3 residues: CASTEGPTTNEKLFF. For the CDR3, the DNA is TGTGCCAGCACCGAGGGTCCCACAACTAATGAAAAACTGTTTTTT.

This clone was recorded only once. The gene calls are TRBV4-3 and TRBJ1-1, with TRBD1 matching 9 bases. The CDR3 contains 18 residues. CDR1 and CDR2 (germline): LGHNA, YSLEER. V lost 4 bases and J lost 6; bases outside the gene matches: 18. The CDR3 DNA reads TGCGCCAGCAGCCGGTCCGGGACAGGGAATTTGCGGAATGCTGAAGCTTTCTTT. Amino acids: CASSRSGTGNLRNAEAFF.

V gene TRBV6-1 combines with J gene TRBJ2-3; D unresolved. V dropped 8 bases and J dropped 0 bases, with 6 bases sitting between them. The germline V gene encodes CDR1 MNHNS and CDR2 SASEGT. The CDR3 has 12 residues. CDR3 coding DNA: TGTGCCAGCGGTACTAGCACAGATACGCAGTATTTT. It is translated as CASGTSTDTQYF.

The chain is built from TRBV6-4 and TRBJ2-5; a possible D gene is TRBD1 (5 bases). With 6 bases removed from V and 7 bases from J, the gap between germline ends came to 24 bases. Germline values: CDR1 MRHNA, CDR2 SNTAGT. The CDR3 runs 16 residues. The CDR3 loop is CASRPHFNRTRGTQYF. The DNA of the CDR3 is TGTGCCAGCAGGCCTCACTTCAACAGGACCCGAGGGACCCAGTACTTC.

The CDR3 region is CASSLLAGTFNEQFF. DNA for the CDR3: TGTGCCAGCAGCTTACTAGCGGGGACTTTCAATGAGCAGTTCTTC. The chain couples TRBV7-9 to TRBJ2-1, with 9 bases aligning to TRBD2. CDR1 SEHNR and CDR2 FQNEAQ come from the germline V gene (reference sequence). The junction had 5 bases not matched to a gene; V was cut back by 2 bases and J by 6 bases. The CDR3 has 15 residues.

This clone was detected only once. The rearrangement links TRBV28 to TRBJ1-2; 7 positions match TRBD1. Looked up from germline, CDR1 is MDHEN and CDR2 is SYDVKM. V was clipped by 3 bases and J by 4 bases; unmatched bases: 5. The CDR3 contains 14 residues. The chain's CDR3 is CASSFLTGTYGYTF. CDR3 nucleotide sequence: TGTGCCAGCAGTTTCTTGACAGGGACCTATGGCTACACCTTC.